This T cell receptor beta chain came from a study of T-cell reconstitution after alpha-beta-depleted transplantation in children. Study-level results: Several hundred expanded graft clones reportedly supplied alpha-beta T cells about two months after transplant. Elevated TCRbeta diversity at day 60 was traced, in some patients, to surviving recipient T cells and thymic progenitors. Once a year had passed after transplant, T-cell counts and diversity came mostly from newly produced T cells.

A word on this clonotype: Its cognate antigen is unknown.

Trimming took 4 bases from V and 2 from J, leaving 17 bases between them. CDR3 length: 16 amino acids. CDR1 is SNHLY, CDR2 FYNNEI, per germline. The authors prepared the TCRbeta library with unique molecular identifiers. A single record per CDR3 protein comes from TCRdb applying MiXCR to the PCR reads. The table has about 150,000 distinct CDR3 sequences, more than 8% seen once. This material consisted of PBMCs, mostly from graft donor cells, taken 180 days after TCRalphabeta/CD19-depleted stem cell transplant. This rearrangement joins TRBV2 to TRBJ1-2, with D possibly matching TRBD1 (5 bases). This TCR was recovered from a female patient under 10 years old who had a stem cell transplant for congenital amegakaryocytic thrombocytopenia, so the T cells may come from the graft donor. Written as DNA, the CDR3 is TGTGCCAGCAGTGTCGCTTTAGCTCGGACAAACTATGGCTACACCTTC. Amino acids: CASSVALARTNYGYTF.